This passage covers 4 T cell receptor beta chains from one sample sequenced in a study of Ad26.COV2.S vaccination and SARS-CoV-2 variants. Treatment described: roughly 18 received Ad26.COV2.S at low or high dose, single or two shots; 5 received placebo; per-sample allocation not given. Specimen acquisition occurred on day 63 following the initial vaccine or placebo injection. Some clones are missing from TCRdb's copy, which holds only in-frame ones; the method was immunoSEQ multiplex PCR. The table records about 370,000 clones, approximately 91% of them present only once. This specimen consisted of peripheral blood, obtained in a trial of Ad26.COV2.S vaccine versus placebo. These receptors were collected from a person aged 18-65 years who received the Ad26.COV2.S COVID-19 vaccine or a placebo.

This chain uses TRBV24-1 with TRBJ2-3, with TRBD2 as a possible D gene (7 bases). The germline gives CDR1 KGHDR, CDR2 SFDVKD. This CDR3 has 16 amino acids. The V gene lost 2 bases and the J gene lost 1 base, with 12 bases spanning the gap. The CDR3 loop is CATSDSQGRGTDTQYF. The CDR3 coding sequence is TGTGCCACCAGTGATTCCCAGGGGAGGGGCACAGATACGCAGTATTTT.

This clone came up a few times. CDR3 loop: CASSLAPRETGELFF. In DNA form, the CDR3 reads TGTGCCAGCAGCTTAGCGCCGAGGGAGACCGGGGAGCTGTTTTTT. V gene TRBV7-2 combines with J gene TRBJ2-2; D possibly corresponds to TRBD2 (5 bases). This CDR3 contains 15 residues. Between the trimmed V and J ends, which lost 0 bases and 5 bases, there was a span of 10 bases. Germline loops: CDR1 SGHTA, CDR2 FQGNSA.

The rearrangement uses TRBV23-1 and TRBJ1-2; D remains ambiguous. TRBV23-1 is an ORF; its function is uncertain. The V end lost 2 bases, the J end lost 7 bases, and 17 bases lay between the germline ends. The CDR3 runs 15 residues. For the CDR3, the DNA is TGCGCCAGCAGTCAACCCTGCCACGGAGGAGGTGGCTACACCTTC. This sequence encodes CASSQPCHGGGGYTF.

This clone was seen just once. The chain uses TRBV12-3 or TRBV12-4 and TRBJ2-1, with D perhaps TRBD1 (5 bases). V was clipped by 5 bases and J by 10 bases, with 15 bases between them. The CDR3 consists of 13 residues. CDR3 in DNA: TGTGCCAGCAGTGGGGTGGGGCCAAGGGAGCAGTTCTTC. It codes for CASSGVGPREQFF.